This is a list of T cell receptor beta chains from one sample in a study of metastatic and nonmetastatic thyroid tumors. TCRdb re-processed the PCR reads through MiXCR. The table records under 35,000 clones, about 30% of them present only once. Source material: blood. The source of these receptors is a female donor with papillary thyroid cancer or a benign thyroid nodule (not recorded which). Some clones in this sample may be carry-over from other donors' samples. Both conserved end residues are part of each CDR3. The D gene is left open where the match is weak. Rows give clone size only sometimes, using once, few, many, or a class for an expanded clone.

TGCAGCGTCCTCCAGGGACAGGGACCCTCTCTGAACACTGAAGCTTTCTTT	CSVLQGQGPSLNTEAFF	many	TRBD1	TRBV29-1	TRBJ1-1
TGTGCCAGTAGTAAGGGACTAGCGGAAAGCTGGGCAGATACGCAGTATTTT	CASSKGLAESWADTQYF	many	TRBD2	TRBV19	TRBJ2-3
TGCGCCAGCAGCCAAGAAATACGCCAAGAGCAGTACTTC	CASSQEIRQEQYF	.	.	TRBV4-3	TRBJ2-7
TGTGCCAGCACTCAGAGGGTTTTTAACACTGAAGCTTTCTTT	CASTQRVFNTEAFF	.	.	TRBV6-1	TRBJ1-1
TGTACTAGCAGTCGGACGGGCTCCTATAATTCACCCCTCCACTTT	CTSSRTGSYNSPLHF	few	.	TRBV27	TRBJ1-6
TGTGCCAGCAGTTACCAGGACTCTGGGGCCAACGTCCTGACTTTC	CASSYQDSGANVLTF	many	.	TRBV6-2/TRBV6-3	TRBJ2-6
TGTGCCAGCCGAACAGGGACCGGGGAGCTGTTTTTT	CASRTGTGELFF	few	.	TRBV19	TRBJ2-2
TGCAGCGTTAAGGGAGGGATGGGTACTGAAGCTTTCTTT	CSVKGGMGTEAFF	many	.	TRBV29-1	TRBJ1-1
TGTGCCTGGAGTGGCGGGGGATATGGCTACACCTTC	CAWSGGGYGYTF	medium-sized	.	TRBV30	TRBJ1-2
TGTGCCTGGAGTCTGACAGGGGGAAACACCATATATTTT	CAWSLTGGNTIYF	many	TRBD1	TRBV30	TRBJ1-3
TGTGCCAGCAGCTCTAAGGGCGGGACTAGCGGGAGGTACGAGCAGTACTTC	CASSSKGGTSGRYEQYF	.	TRBD2	TRBV11-1	TRBJ2-7
TGTGCCAGCAGTCTAGACAGAAGCCCCTGGTCACCCCTCCGCTTT	CASSLDRSPWSPLRF	.	.	TRBV12-3/TRBV12-4	TRBJ1-6
TGTGCCAGCAGTGCGACAGGGAGAGGGGACACTGAAGCTTTCTTT	CASSATGRGDTEAFF	.	TRBD1	TRBV2	TRBJ1-1
TGTGCCAGCAGCTTAGGGACATCCACGGGTAGTGAAGCTTTCTTT	CASSLGTSTGSEAFF	few	.	TRBV11-3	TRBJ1-1
TGTGCCTGGAGTGTATTAGAAGGGACGAGTGAAGCTTTCTTT	CAWSVLEGTSEAFF	many	.	TRBV30	TRBJ1-1
TGCGCCAGCAGCTTTACATCAGGGTCTGGAAACACCATATATTTT	CASSFTSGSGNTIYF	.	.	TRBV4-3	TRBJ1-3
TGCAGTGCTAGGCCCCCCGGGACAGGGGAGTACTACGAGCAGTACTTC	CSARPPGTGEYYEQYF	.	TRBD1	TRBV20-1	TRBJ2-7
TGTGCCAGCTCACCAACTTCGGGCAATCAGCCCCAACAATTT	CASSPTSGNQPQQF	.	.	TRBV18	TRBJ1-5
TGTGCCAGCAGTTACCGACAGGGAAACACCGGGGAGCTGTTTTTT	CASSYRQGNTGELFF	few	TRBD1	TRBV6-5	TRBJ2-2
TGTGCCAGCAGCTTAGTCGGGCTAGGCGATGAGCAGTTCTTC	CASSLVGLGDEQFF	.	.	TRBV7-9	TRBJ2-1
TGCAGTGCTAGAGAGTTCGGGAGTTCACATACGCAGTATTTT	CSAREFGSSHTQYF	.	.	TRBV20-1	TRBJ2-3
TGTGCCAGCAGGCCGGGGGTCGTCCGGGGTACCGGGGAGCTGCTTTTT	CASRPGVVRGTGELLF	.	.	TRBV11-2	TRBJ2-2
TGCGCCAGCAGCTTGCGGGACAGGGGAGGAGGAAACACCATATATTTT	CASSLRDRGGGNTIYF	.	TRBD1	TRBV5-1	TRBJ1-3
TGTGCCAGCAGCCTTAAACTCAACGATCGACGGAGAAAGTACGAGCAGTACTTC	CASSLKLNDRRRKYEQYF	many	.	TRBV4-2	TRBJ2-7
TGTGCCAGCAGTTACTCGGGAGTAGATCTCTCTGGAAACACCATATATTTT	CASSYSGVDLSGNTIYF	many	.	TRBV6-5	TRBJ1-3
TGTGCCAGCATGGGCAGGGATAAGGGTTCACCCCTCCACTTT	CASMGRDKGSPLHF	.	.	TRBV27	TRBJ1-6
TGCGCCATCTGTGAGAGGGGTACTGAAGCTTTCTTT	CAICERGTEAFF	.	.	TRBV10-2	TRBJ1-1
TGTGCCAGCAGGCTTAGCGGGAGGAGTACCTACAATGATCAGTTCTTC	CASRLSGRSTYNDQFF	few	TRBD2	TRBV6-2/TRBV6-3	TRBJ2-1
TGTGCCAGCAGCCGATTTAACAGCGGGAGTTCCGGGGAGCTGTTTTTT	CASSRFNSGSSGELFF	many	TRBD2	TRBV7-6	TRBJ2-2